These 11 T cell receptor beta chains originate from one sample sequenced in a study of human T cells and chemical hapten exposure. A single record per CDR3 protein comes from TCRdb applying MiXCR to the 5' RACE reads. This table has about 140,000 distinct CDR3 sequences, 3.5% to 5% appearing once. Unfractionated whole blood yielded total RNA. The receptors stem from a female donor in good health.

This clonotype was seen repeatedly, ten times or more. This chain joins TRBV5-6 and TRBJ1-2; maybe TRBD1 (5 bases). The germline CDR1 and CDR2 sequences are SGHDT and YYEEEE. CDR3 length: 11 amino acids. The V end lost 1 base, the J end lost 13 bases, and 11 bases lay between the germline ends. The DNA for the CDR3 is TGTGCCAGCAGCTTGACAGGTGCCGGCACCTTC. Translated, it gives CASSLTGAGTF.

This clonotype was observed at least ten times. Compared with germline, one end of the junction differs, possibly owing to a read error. CDR3 coding DNA: TGTGCCAGCAGTCAAGCGGGGGATACGCAGTATTTT. Its translation is CASSQAGDTQYF. J is TRBJ2-3 and V is TRBV2, with 7 bases aligning to TRBD2. This CDR3 contains 12 residues. Germline CDR1 is SNHLY and CDR2 is FYNNEI.

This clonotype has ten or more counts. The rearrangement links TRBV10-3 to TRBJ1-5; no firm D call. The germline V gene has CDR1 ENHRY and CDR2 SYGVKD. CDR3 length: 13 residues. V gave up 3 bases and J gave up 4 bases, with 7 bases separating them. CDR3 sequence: CAISDGVNQPQHF. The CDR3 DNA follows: TGTGCCATCAGTGACGGGGTTAATCAGCCCCAGCATTTT.

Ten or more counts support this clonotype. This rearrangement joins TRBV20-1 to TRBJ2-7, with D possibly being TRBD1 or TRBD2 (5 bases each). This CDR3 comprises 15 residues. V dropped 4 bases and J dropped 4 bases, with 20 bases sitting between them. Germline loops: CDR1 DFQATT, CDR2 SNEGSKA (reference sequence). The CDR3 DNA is TGCAGTGCTATAAGGTGGACCCCGAGGGGATACGAGCAGTACTTC. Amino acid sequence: CSAIRWTPRGYEQYF.

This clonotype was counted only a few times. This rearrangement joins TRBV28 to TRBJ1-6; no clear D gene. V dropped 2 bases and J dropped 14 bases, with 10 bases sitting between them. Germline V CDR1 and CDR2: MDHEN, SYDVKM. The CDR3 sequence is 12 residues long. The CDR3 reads CASSLNELALHF. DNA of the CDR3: TGTGCCAGCAGTTTAAACGAATTGGCCCTCCACTTT.

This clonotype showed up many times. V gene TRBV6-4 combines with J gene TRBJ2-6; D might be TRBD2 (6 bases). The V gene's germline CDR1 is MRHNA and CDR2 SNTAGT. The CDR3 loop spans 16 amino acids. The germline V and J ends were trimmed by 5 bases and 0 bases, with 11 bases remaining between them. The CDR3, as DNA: TGTGCCAGCAGTCGGGGGTCATCCTCTGGGGCCAACGTCCTGACTTTC. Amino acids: CASSRGSSSGANVLTF.

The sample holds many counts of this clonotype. The CDR3 here is CSARVGGEIDEQFF. As DNA, the CDR3 is TGCAGTGCTAGGGTCGGGGGGGAGATCGATGAGCAGTTCTTC. The J gene is TRBJ2-1, the V gene TRBV20-1; 8 bases are a match to TRBD2. The junction had 9 bases not matched to a gene; V was cut back by 3 bases and J by 8 bases. The length of the CDR3 is 14 residues. CDR1 is DFQATT and CDR2 is SNEGSKA in the germline V gene (reference sequence).

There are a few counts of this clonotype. The CDR3 DNA reads TGTGCCAGCAGCTTTCCGGGGGAGCCGGTCTACGAGCAGTACTTC. Encoded protein: CASSFPGEPVYEQYF. The chain links TRBV7-3 to TRBJ2-7, with a weak D call TRBD2 (6 bases). The germline V gene has CDR1 SGHTA and CDR2 FQGTGA. The CDR3 runs 15 residues. The V gene lost 3 bases and the J gene lost 3 bases, with 15 bases spanning the gap.

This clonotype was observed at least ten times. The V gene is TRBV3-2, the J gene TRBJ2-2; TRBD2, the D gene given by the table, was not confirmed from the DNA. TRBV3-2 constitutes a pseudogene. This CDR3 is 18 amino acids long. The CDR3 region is CASSQDLPGLSNTGELFF. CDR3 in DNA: TGTGCCAGCAGCCAAGATCTGCCGGGGCTTTCGAACACCGGGGAGCTGTTTTTT.

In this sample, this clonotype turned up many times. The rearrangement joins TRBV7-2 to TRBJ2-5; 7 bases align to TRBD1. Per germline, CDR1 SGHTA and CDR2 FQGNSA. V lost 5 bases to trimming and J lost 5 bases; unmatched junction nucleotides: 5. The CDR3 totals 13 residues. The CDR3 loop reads CASSPYRGETQYF. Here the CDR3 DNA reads TGTGCCAGCAGCCCGTACAGGGGTGAGACCCAGTACTTC.

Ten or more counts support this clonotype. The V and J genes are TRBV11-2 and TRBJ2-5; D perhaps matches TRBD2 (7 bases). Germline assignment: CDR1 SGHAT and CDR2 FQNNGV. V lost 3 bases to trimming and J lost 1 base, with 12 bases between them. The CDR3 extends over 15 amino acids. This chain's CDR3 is CASSFRGASQETQYF. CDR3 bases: TGTGCCAGCAGCTTTCGGGGGGCCTCCCAAGAGACCCAGTACTTC. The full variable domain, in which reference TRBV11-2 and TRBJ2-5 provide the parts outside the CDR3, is EAGVAQSPRYKIIEKRQSVAFWCNPISGHATLYWYQQILGQGPKLLIQFQNNGVVDDSQLPKDRFSAERLKGVDSTLKIQPAKLEDSAVYLCASSFRGASQETQYFGPGTRLLVL.